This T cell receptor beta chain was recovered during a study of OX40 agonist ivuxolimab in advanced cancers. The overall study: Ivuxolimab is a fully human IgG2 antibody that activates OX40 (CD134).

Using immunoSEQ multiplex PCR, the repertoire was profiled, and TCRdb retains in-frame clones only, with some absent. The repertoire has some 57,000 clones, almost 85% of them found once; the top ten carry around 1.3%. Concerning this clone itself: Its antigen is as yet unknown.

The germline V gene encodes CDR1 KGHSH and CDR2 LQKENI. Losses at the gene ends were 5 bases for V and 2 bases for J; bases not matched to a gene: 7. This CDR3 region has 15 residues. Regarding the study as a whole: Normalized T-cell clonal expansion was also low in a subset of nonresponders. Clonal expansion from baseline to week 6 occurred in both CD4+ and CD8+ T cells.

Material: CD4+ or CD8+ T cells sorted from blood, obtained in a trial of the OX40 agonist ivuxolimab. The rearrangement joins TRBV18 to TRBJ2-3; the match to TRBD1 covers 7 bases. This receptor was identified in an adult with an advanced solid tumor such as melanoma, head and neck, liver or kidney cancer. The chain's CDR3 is CASSDRVITTDTQYF. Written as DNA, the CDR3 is TGTGCCAGCTCAGACAGGGTAATCACCACAGATACGCAGTATTTT.